The 5 T cell receptor beta chains below were found in one sample sequenced in a study of shared clonotypes between healthy human individuals. The data were produced by immunoSEQ multiplex PCR, yet TCRdb's version contains in-frame clones alone and is incomplete. The sample lists over 400,000 clones, 90% to 96% seen once, with approximately 0.06% in the top ten. Input material: naive CD4+ T cells sorted from blood. The subset is: CD45RA+ positively selected. Receptor source: a woman aged 30 to 39 in good health.

This clone was picked up one time. The V gene is TRBV15, the J gene TRBJ2-7; 7 bases fit TRBD2. The CDR3 sequence is 15 residues long. The J segment lost 6 bases and the V segment lost 0 bases, leaving 8 bases of the junction unmatched. Germline CDR1 reads LNHNV; CDR2 reads YYDKDF (reference sequence). The CDR3 loop is CATSRDSAGVSEQYF. CDR3 in DNA: TGTGCCACCAGCAGAGATTCCGCGGGAGTTTCCGAGCAGTACTTC.

The chain uses TRBV6-6 and TRBJ2-7; 8 positions match TRBD1. J lost 3 bases, V lost 5 bases, and 6 bases had no gene match. Germline CDR1 is MNHNY and CDR2 is SVGAGI (reference sequence). The CDR3 runs to 14 residues. This CDR3 is CASSVGQVSYEQYF. Written as DNA, the CDR3 is TGTGCCAGCAGTGTGGGACAGGTGAGCTACGAGCAGTACTTC.

This clone has only a few counts. V usage is TRBV5-1 and J usage is TRBJ2-1; D assignment may be TRBD1 or TRBD2 (5 bases each). Germline loops: CDR1 SGHRS, CDR2 YFSETQ. The CDR3 has 15 residues. V gave up 1 base and J gave up 2 bases, with 10 bases separating them. CDR3 nucleotides: TGCGCCAGCAGCTTGATGGGGGAGCCCTACAATGAGCAGTTCTTC. Its protein is CASSLMGEPYNEQFF.

About this clone itself: The same CDR3 also results from other DNA sequences found in this sample. This sequence joins TRBV4-1 and TRBJ1-1; the D gene is possibly TRBD1 (5 bases). This CDR3 is built from 13 residues. Trimming left V 6 bases short and J 8 bases short, with 16 bases between. CDR1 and CDR2 from the germline V gene are MGHRA and YSYEKL. As DNA, the CDR3 is TGCGCCAGCAGGCCTGCCGGGGGGTTGGAAGCTTTCTTT. It specifies CASRPAGGLEAFF.

The J gene is TRBJ2-5, the V gene TRBV28; 9 bases are a match to TRBD2. The CDR3 has 16 amino acids. V was pared by 6 bases and J by 6 bases, with 14 bases of the junction left unmatched. Per the germline V gene, CDR1 is MDHEN and CDR2 is SYDVKM. CDR3 protein: CASRDSSGRIWKTQYF. CDR3 DNA: TGTGCCAGCAGAGACTCCAGCGGGAGGATATGGAAGACCCAGTACTTC.